These 32 T cell receptor beta chains were sequenced from one sample in a study of blood T cell repertoires in COVID-19. Clones were sequenced by immunoSEQ multiplex PCR, and TCRdb holds only the in-frame ones, with some missing. The sample contains around 180,000 clones, around 67% of which appear only once. The sequenced sample consisted of peripheral blood. Receptors originate from a woman older than 75 with acute or convalescent COVID-19.

CDR3 DNA sequence: TGTGCCTGGAACATGGGTGGCGGCAATGAGCAGTTCTTC. This sequence encodes CAWNMGGGNEQFF. The chain combines TRBV30 with TRBJ2-1; D remains ambiguous. This CDR3 is built from 13 residues. In germline, CDR1 is GTSNPN, CDR2 SVGIG (reference sequence). V was cut by 4 bases and J by 6 bases, with 13 bases left in between.

V is TRBV7-9 and J is TRBJ2-3; D remains ambiguous. Per germline, CDR1 SEHNR and CDR2 FQNEAQ (reference sequence). CDR3 size: 14 residues. The V end lost 5 bases, the J end lost 1 base, and 10 bases lay between the germline ends. The DNA of the CDR3 is TGTGCCAGCAGCCTCACCCGGGGCACAGATACGCAGTATTTT. Translation gives CASSLTRGTDTQYF.

The gene calls are TRBV25-1 and TRBJ2-3; perhaps TRBD2 as D (6 bases). In germline, CDR1 is MGHDK, CDR2 SYGVNS. The CDR3 extends over 16 amino acids. V lost 5 bases, J lost 2 bases, and 17 bases lay in between. CDR3 in amino acids: CASSIASGLNTDTQYF. The CDR3 DNA reads TGTGCCAGCAGTATTGCAAGCGGGCTCAACACAGATACGCAGTATTTT. Supplemented by reference TRBV25-1 and TRBJ2-3, the full variable domain reads EADIYQTPRYLVIGTGKKITLECSQTMGHDKMYWYQQDPGMELHLIHYSYGVNSTEKGDLSSESTVSRIRTEHFPLTLESARPSHTSQYLCASSIASGLNTDTQYFGPGTRLTVL.

J is TRBJ2-3 and V is TRBV18, with TRBD2 matching 10 bases. The CDR3 is 16 amino acids. Germline V CDR1 and CDR2: KGHSH, LQKENI. J gave up 6 bases and V 3 bases, and 9 bases lay outside the gene matches. CDR3 sequence: CASSPWTSGTGDTQYF. The CDR3 bases are TGTGCCAGCTCACCGTGGACTAGCGGTACGGGGGATACGCAGTATTTT.

The chain combines TRBV18 with TRBJ1-1; D remains ambiguous. The CDR3 is 13 residues long. With 7 bases removed from V and 2 bases from J, the gap between germline ends came to 11 bases. CDR1 KGHSH and CDR2 LQKENI come from the germline V gene. The CDR3 region is CASLPGLNTEAFF. The CDR3 region has the DNA TGTGCCAGCTTACCGGGCCTCAACACTGAAGCTTTCTTT.

This clone was seen a single time. V and J are TRBV6-4 and TRBJ1-5, with 8 bases identical to TRBD1. CDR3 length: 13 amino acids. Germline CDR1 is MRHNA and CDR2 is SNTAGT. V trimming: 5 bases; J trimming: 5 bases; junction bases outside the gene matches: 2. The chain's CDR3 is CASSQGADQPQHF. The CDR3, as DNA: TGTGCCAGCAGTCAGGGGGCAGATCAGCCCCAGCATTTT.

The CDR3 is CAFAQLRDRREGRSGNYGYTF. DNA of the CDR3: TGTGCCTTCGCCCAACTCCGGGACAGGCGAGAAGGGAGGTCAGGGAACTATGGCTACACCTTC. This chain links TRBV30 with TRBJ1-2; 8 bases fit TRBD1. The ends lost 7 bases at V and 2 bases at J; junction bases unmatched: 30. CDR1 is GTSNPN, CDR2 SVGIG, per germline (reference sequence). The CDR3 has 21 amino acids.

This chain uses TRBV19 with TRBJ2-4; 8 positions match TRBD1. Trimming took 0 bases from V and 2 from J; bases not matched to a gene: 9. From germline, CDR1 is LNHDA and CDR2 SQIVND (reference sequence). The CDR3 is 18 residues long. The chain's CDR3 is CASSIEGAGGASKNIQYF. CDR3 bases: TGTGCCAGTAGTATAGAAGGGGCAGGGGGCGCGTCCAAAAACATTCAGTACTTC.

The rearrangement uses TRBV28 and TRBJ1-2; TRBD1 agrees at 9 bases. CDR1 and CDR2 (germline): MDHEN, SYDVKM. The CDR3 runs 15 residues. Trimming at V came to 7 bases and at J to 1 base, leaving 7 bases not matched to a gene. In DNA, the CDR3 is TGTGCCAGCACCATAACAGGGGGCAGTAACTATGGCTACACCTTC. This sequence encodes CASTITGGSNYGYTF.

CDR3 residues: CASSLDMNTEAFF. The CDR3 coding sequence is TGTGCCAGCAGCCTGGACATGAACACTGAAGCTTTCTTT. The V and J genes are TRBV13 and TRBJ1-1; a weak D match, TRBD1 (5 bases). The CDR3 contains 13 residues. V was cut by 5 bases and J by 0 bases, with 7 bases left in between. Germline lookup yields CDR1 PRHDT and CDR2 FYEKMQ (reference sequence).

This clone was detected once. The gene calls are TRBV28 and TRBJ1-5; D remains ambiguous. The CDR3 covers 14 residues. V was pared by 4 bases and J by 0 bases, with 7 bases between. Germline loops: CDR1 MDHEN, CDR2 SYDVKM. CDR3 sequence reads: CASSSGYSNQPQHF. In nucleotides, the CDR3 is TGTGCCAGCAGTTCCGGGTATAGCAATCAGCCCCAGCATTTT.

This chain links TRBV30 with TRBJ1-2; the D is unclear. Germline CDR1 is GTSNPN and CDR2 is SVGIG (reference sequence). V was trimmed by 5 bases and J by 2 bases, leaving 12 bases between them. CDR3 length: 13 amino acids. Here the CDR3 DNA reads TGTGCCTGGTCCCGCGGCGGAAACTATGGCTACACCTTC. Its protein product is CAWSRGGNYGYTF.

The V gene is TRBV7-8, the J gene TRBJ1-5; D unclear. V dropped 1 base and J dropped 3 bases, with 16 bases sitting between them. The CDR3 covers 17 residues. In germline, CDR1 is SGHVS, CDR2 FQNEAQ. DNA of the CDR3: TGTGCCAGCAGCTTAGGTCAGCTGAGGGCCTACAATCAGCCCCAGCATTTT. Translated: CASSLGQLRAYNQPQHF.

The chain employs TRBV3-1 (or the pseudogene TRBV3-2) and TRBJ1-1; D gene ambiguous. The CDR3 consists of 14 residues. Germline loops: CDR1 LGHDT, CDR2 YNNKEL (reference sequence). Trimming removed 1 base from V and 3 bases from J, with 9 bases in between. CDR3 amino acids: CASSQVSGDTEAFF. The CDR3 DNA is TGTGCCAGCAGCCAAGTGTCCGGGGACACTGAAGCTTTCTTT.

CDR3 nucleotides: TGTGCCAGCAGTCACACAAATTCACCCCTCCACTTT. It is translated as CASSHTNSPLHF. The chain combines TRBV27 with TRBJ1-6; D unresolved. The V end was cut by 5 bases, the J end by 7 bases, with 6 bases between. This CDR3 is built from 12 residues. CDR1 MNHEY and CDR2 SMNVEV come from the germline V gene (reference sequence).

The chain uses TRBV4-1 and TRBJ2-1; possibly TRBD1 for D (6 bases). The V and J ends lost 7 bases and 5 bases respectively, with 18 bases between them. This CDR3 is built from 15 residues. The germline CDR1 and CDR2 sequences are MGHRA and YSYEKL. DNA for the CDR3: TGCGCCAGCACCCGAGGTTGGGGACAAAACAATGAGCAGTTCTTC. Protein: CASTRGWGQNNEQFF.

CDR3 DNA: TGTGCCAGCAGCGATAAGCGGGAAGCGAACACCGGGGAGCTGTTTTTT. It specifies CASSDKREANTGELFF. V usage is TRBV9 and J usage is TRBJ2-2, with 7 bases matching TRBD2. This CDR3 has 16 residues. The V gene's germline CDR1 is SGDLS and CDR2 YYNGEE. V lost 3 bases, J lost 0 bases, and 5 bases stayed unmatched.

This rearrangement joins TRBV29-1 to TRBJ2-6; D is undetermined. CDR1 is SQVTM and CDR2 is ANQGSEA in the germline V gene. The CDR3 contains 15 residues. Between the trimmed V and J ends, which lost 1 base and 0 bases, there was a span of 7 bases. For the CDR3, the DNA is TGCAGCGTTGAAGGCATGAGCTCTGGGGCCAACGTCCTGACTTTC. Its translation: CSVEGMSSGANVLTF.

The chain links TRBV3-1 (or the pseudogene TRBV3-2) to TRBJ1-5; D not resolved. V gave up 4 bases and J gave up 0 bases, with 4 bases separating them. The CDR3 runs 13 residues. Per germline, CDR1 LGHDT and CDR2 YNNKEL (reference sequence). DNA for the CDR3: TGTGCCAGCAGCCTATATAGCAATCAGCCCCAGCATTTT. It encodes CASSLYSNQPQHF.

This clone is medium-sized in the sample. The rearrangement links TRBV5-4 to TRBJ1-4, with 8 bases fitting TRBD1. The length of the CDR3 is 14 residues. The ends lost 6 bases at V and 10 bases at J; junction bases unmatched: 11. Germline V CDR1 and CDR2: SGHNT, YYREEE (reference sequence). The CDR3 sequence is CASTAGGGLGKLFF. CDR3 coding DNA: TGTGCCAGCACCGCAGGGGGCGGACTGGGAAAACTGTTTTTT. Variable domain in full (rest from reference TRBV5-4 and TRBJ1-4): ETGVTQSPTHLIKTRGQQVTLRCSSQSGHNTVSWYQQALGQGPQFIFQYYREEENGRGNFPPRFSGLQFPNYSSELNVNALELDDSALYLCASTAGGGLGKLFFGSGTQLSVL.

The chain has TRBV28 and TRBJ1-1; D remains unclear. CDR1 is MDHEN and CDR2 is SYDVKM in the germline V gene. V gave up 7 bases and J gave up 5 bases, with 14 bases separating them. The CDR3 is 13 residues long. The CDR3 here is CASTNSGRTEAFF. The CDR3 DNA sequence: TGTGCCAGCACCAACAGCGGGAGAACTGAAGCTTTCTTT.

In this sample, this clone turned up a few times. This rearrangement joins TRBV5-1 to TRBJ2-7, with a tentative D call TRBD1 (5 bases). Germline CDR1 is SGHRS and CDR2 is YFSETQ. CDR3 length: 15 amino acids. Trimming took off 4 bases at V and 5 bases at J, with 19 bases between the two ends. This CDR3 reads CASSPTLSTGNEQYF. In DNA form, the CDR3 reads TGCGCCAGCAGCCCGACCCTCTCTACAGGTAACGAGCAGTACTTC.

The V and J genes are TRBV7-9 and TRBJ2-1, with 10 bases lining up with TRBD2. Unmatched junction bases numbered 4, after V lost 1 base and J lost 7 bases. CDR3 length equals 15 residues. Germline CDR1 reads SEHNR; CDR2 reads FQNEAQ (reference sequence). The CDR3 nucleotides are TGTGCCAGCAGCTTAGGCAATAGCGGGAGGAATGAGCAGTTCTTC. Translated, it gives CASSLGNSGRNEQFF.

This clone was recorded a few times. This CDR3 is CAISESIAASNQPQHF. In DNA, the CDR3 is TGTGCCATCAGTGAGTCGATCGCGGCCTCCAATCAGCCCCAGCATTTT. This chain links TRBV10-3 with TRBJ1-5; no definite D call. CDR3 size: 16 residues. CDR1 is ENHRY, CDR2 SYGVKD, per germline. V was cut by 0 bases and J by 3 bases, with 12 bases left in between.

The sample holds a few counts of this clone. The genes are TRBV6-2 or TRBV6-3 and TRBJ1-5; TRBD1 agrees at 10 bases. CDR1 is MNHEY and CDR2 is SVGEGT in the germline V gene. The CDR3 is 17 residues long. Trimming took 4 bases from V and 0 from J; bases not matched to a gene: 6. CDR3 in amino acids: CASSSRQGAYSNQPQHF. CDR3 DNA sequence: TGTGCCAGCAGTTCCAGACAGGGGGCCTATAGCAATCAGCCCCAGCATTTT.

The J gene is TRBJ2-3, the V gene TRBV2; D is ambiguous. The CDR3 sequence is 13 residues long. Looked up from germline, CDR1 is SNHLY and CDR2 is FYNNEI. V dropped 2 bases and J dropped 6 bases, with 9 bases sitting between them. The CDR3 loop reads CASSENVRDTQYF. CDR3 nucleotides: TGTGCCAGCAGTGAAAATGTCCGGGATACGCAGTATTTT.

J is TRBJ2-1 and V is TRBV30, with 15 bases lining up with TRBD2. The trim removed 4 bases at V and 8 bases at J, leaving 12 bases unmatched. The length of the CDR3 is 17 residues. Germline loops: CDR1 GTSNPN, CDR2 SVGIG (reference sequence). This CDR3 reads CAWNLGLAGGSGDEQFF. The CDR3 coding sequence is TGTGCCTGGAACTTAGGACTAGCGGGAGGGTCTGGTGATGAGCAGTTCTTC.

The V call is TRBV6-6, the J call TRBJ2-3, with D maybe TRBD1 (6 bases). The CDR3 totals 15 residues. The germline CDR1 and CDR2 sequences are MNHNY and SVGAGI (reference sequence). Trimming left V 5 bases short and J 2 bases short, with 14 bases between. CDR3 in DNA: TGTGCCAGCAGTCCCGGACAGTCTGTCACAGATACGCAGTATTTT. This gives the protein CASSPGQSVTDTQYF.

Only a few counts were recorded for this clone. V gene TRBV6-5 combines with J gene TRBJ2-7; the match to TRBD2 covers 8 bases. Germline V gene lookup returns CDR1 MNHEY and CDR2 SVGAGI. The CDR3 spans 14 residues. The ends lost 6 bases at V and 5 bases at J; junction bases unmatched: 9. The DNA of the CDR3 is TGTGCCAGCAGAGGTCGGCGGGAGGCGGACGAGCAGTACTTC. Its protein is CASRGRREADEQYF.

This chain uses TRBV28 with TRBJ1-4, with 9 bases matching TRBD1. The CDR3 is 17 amino acids. J was trimmed by 5 bases and V by 6 bases; bases with no gene match: 13. Germline V gene lookup returns CDR1 MDHEN and CDR2 SYDVKM. This chain's CDR3 is CASSKRDRAYGNEKLFF. The DNA for the CDR3 is TGTGCCAGCAGCAAAAGGGACAGGGCCTATGGGAATGAAAAACTGTTTTTT.

The count of this clone is one. The rearrangement joins TRBV28 to TRBJ2-2; tentatively, D is TRBD1 (6 bases). Trimming took off 6 bases at V and 3 bases at J, with 8 bases between the two ends. This CDR3 has 13 amino acids. The germline V gene has CDR1 MDHEN and CDR2 SYDVKM. CDR3 nucleotides: TGTGCCAGCAGACAGGGATACACCGGGGAGCTGTTTTTT. Its translation is CASRQGYTGELFF.

The chain links TRBV24-1 to TRBJ2-7; D gene unclear. CDR3 length equals 12 residues. V lost 5 bases and J lost 0, with 4 bases in between. Germline V gives CDR1 KGHDR, CDR2 SFDVKD. CDR3 residues: CATSGGSYEQYF. DNA for the CDR3: TGTGCCACCAGTGGCGGCTCCTACGAGCAGTACTTC.